Below, 25 T cell receptor beta chains from the same sample are listed, as sequenced in a study of neurological immune-mediated disorders (dated by TCRdb to between 2018 and 2020). The method behind the library was 5' RACE. The data were produced on an Illumina HiSeq 2500. TCRdb took the public reads, trimmed them with fastp at Q25, ran MiXCR for clone calling and kept in-frame beta chains. Rows are unified per CDR3 protein, each entry keeping the most common DNA and genes. The sample profile shows tens of thousands of distinct CDR3 sequences; approximately 2.4% of them were found once. In total, the top ten clones hold 1.1% of the sample. Material: PBMCs. The receptors here all came from a woman under 40 with multiple sclerosis.

In this sample, this clonotype turned up many times. The rearrangement links TRBV5-1 to TRBJ2-7; maybe TRBD1 (5 bases). From germline, CDR1 is SGHRS and CDR2 YFSETQ. Trimming stripped 4 bases from V and 2 bases from J, with 19 bases between. This CDR3 contains 16 residues. The chain's CDR3 is CASSQLDSVSTYEQYF. The DNA for the CDR3 is TGCGCCAGCAGCCAGTTAGACAGTGTTTCGACCTACGAGCAGTACTTC.

There are many counts of this clonotype. The V call is TRBV27, the J call TRBJ2-7; D possibly corresponds to TRBD1 (6 bases). The CDR3 is 13 residues long. The germline V and J ends were trimmed by 3 bases and 0 bases, with 6 bases remaining between them. Germline V gives CDR1 MNHEY, CDR2 SMNVEV (reference sequence). CDR3 in amino acids: CASSLGHSYEQYF. CDR3 bases: TGTGCCAGCAGTTTGGGACACTCCTACGAGCAGTACTTC.

This clonotype was seen at least ten times. This chain uses TRBV9 with TRBJ2-5; D tentatively reads TRBD1 or TRBD2 (5 bases each). With 6 bases removed from V and 2 bases from J, the gap between germline ends came to 17 bases. The germline V gene encodes CDR1 SGDLS and CDR2 YYNGEE. The CDR3 covers 15 residues. The DNA for the CDR3 is TGTGCCAGCAAGCCTGGGGGTACAAATCAAGAGACCCAGTACTTC. Translating it yields CASKPGGTNQETQYF. Variable domain in full (rest from reference TRBV9 and TRBJ2-5): DSGVTQTPKHLITATGQRVTLRCSPRSGDLSVYWYQQSLDQGLQFLIQYYNGEERAKGNILERFSAQQFPDLHSELNLSSLELGDSALYFCASKPGGTNQETQYFGPGTRLLVL.

This clonotype was seen many times. The rearrangement joins TRBV28 to TRBJ2-6; D possibly corresponds to TRBD1 (5 bases). Trimming removed 5 bases from V and 0 bases from J, with 8 bases in between. Germline V gives CDR1 MDHEN, CDR2 SYDVKM. The CDR3 is made up of 15 amino acids. The CDR3 is CASSPDSSGANVLTF. In nucleotides, the CDR3 is TGTGCCAGCAGTCCCGACAGCTCTGGGGCCAACGTCCTGACTTTC.

The table lists this clonotype with many counts. This chain joins TRBV20-1 and TRBJ1-1; TRBD1 matches 7 bases. V gave up 0 bases and J gave up 12 bases; unmatched junction bases: 10. In germline, CDR1 is DFQATT, CDR2 SNEGSKA (reference sequence). This CDR3 region has 13 residues. DNA for the CDR3: TGCAGTGCTAGAGATCTCCGGGACAGCGAAACTTTCTTT. Translated, it gives CSARDLRDSETFF.

Ten or more counts support this clonotype. The J gene is TRBJ2-1, the V gene TRBV24-1, with 8 bases identical to TRBD2. The J segment lost 3 bases and the V segment lost 3 bases, leaving 6 bases of the junction unmatched. Germline values: CDR1 KGHDR, CDR2 SFDVKD. The CDR3 is 16 amino acids. CDR3 loop: CATSDVTSGNYNEQFF. Here the CDR3 DNA reads TGTGCCACCAGTGATGTTACTAGCGGAAACTACAATGAGCAGTTCTTC.

V is TRBV18 and J is TRBJ2-6; 8 bases align to TRBD1. The germline V gene has CDR1 KGHSH and CDR2 LQKENI. V was pared by 3 bases and J by 4 bases, with 8 bases of the junction left unmatched. The CDR3 sequence is 17 residues long. The CDR3 DNA reads as TGTGCCAGCTCACCCCCAGGGGGCGCGTGGGGGGCCAACGTCCTGACTTTC. Protein product: CASSPPGGAWGANVLTF.

Many counts were recorded for this clonotype. The chain combines TRBV5-1 with TRBJ2-7; D gene uncertain. Germline V gene data show CDR1 as SGHRS and CDR2 as YFSETQ. Trimming pared 8 bases from V and 2 bases from J, leaving 11 bases between. This CDR3 has 12 residues. CDR3 sequence reads: CASSLGTYEQYF. DNA for the CDR3: TGCGCCAGTTCGCTGGGAACCTACGAGCAGTACTTC.

This clonotype was counted many times. The chain uses TRBV27 and TRBJ2-3; 10 bases fit TRBD2. The trim removed 6 bases at V and 7 bases at J, leaving 13 bases unmatched. Germline V CDR1 and CDR2: MNHEY, SMNVEV (reference sequence). CDR3 size: 16 residues. The CDR3 region has the DNA TGTGCCAGCAGCCATAACCTAGCGGGAGTCGGGAATACGCAGTATTTT. This codes for CASSHNLAGVGNTQYF.

Many counts were recorded for this clonotype. The J gene is TRBJ1-5, the V gene TRBV24-1; D possibly corresponds to TRBD1 (5 bases). Trimming pared 3 bases from V and 4 bases from J, leaving 15 bases between. Germline V lookup: CDR1 KGHDR, CDR2 SFDVKD. The CDR3 extends over 16 amino acids. The CDR3 coding sequence is TGTGCCACCAGTGATAGATCCGGGACGGGGAATCAGCCCCAGCATTTT. Translation: CATSDRSGTGNQPQHF.

This clonotype was detected many times. The J gene is TRBJ2-7, the V gene TRBV10-3; 11 bases fit TRBD2. This CDR3 has 16 residues. Trimming took 10 bases from V and 0 from J; bases not matched to a gene: 11. In germline, CDR1 is ENHRY, CDR2 SYGVKD. The CDR3 coding sequence is TGTGCCACCGCCCCGGGACTAGCGGATACCTCCTACGAGCAGTACTTC. Translated, it gives CATAPGLADTSYEQYF.

This clonotype was seen repeatedly, ten times or more. The V gene is TRBV7-2, the J gene TRBJ1-3, with D perhaps TRBD1 (5 bases). CDR1 SGHTA and CDR2 FQGNSA come from the germline V gene. V was cut by 3 bases and J by 4 bases, with 10 bases left in between. The CDR3 covers 14 residues. CDR3 protein: CASSFRQGGNTIYF. DNA for the CDR3: TGTGCCAGCAGCTTTCGGCAGGGAGGAAACACCATATATTTT.

Ten or more counts support this clonotype. The chain uses TRBV20-1 and TRBJ1-1; D unresolved. Per the germline V gene, CDR1 is DFQATT and CDR2 is SNEGSKA (reference sequence). CDR3 length: 15 residues. Trimming left V 4 bases short and J 0 bases short, with 15 bases between. CDR3 coding DNA: TGCAGTGCTAAAACCATCACCGGCCTGAACACTGAAGCTTTCTTT. It translates to CSAKTITGLNTEAFF.

This clonotype was found many times. The junction shows a germline mismatch at one end, possibly a read error. The chain recombines TRBV7-7 with TRBJ2-1; 11 nucleotides align to TRBD2. Germline V lookup: CDR1 SSHAT, CDR2 FNYEAQ (reference sequence). The CDR3 is 15 residues long. The CDR3 is CASSLAGGEPGEQFF. DNA of the CDR3: TGTGCTAGCAGCTTAGCGGGGGGGGAGCCGGGTGAGCAGTTCTTC.

This clonotype was recorded at least ten times. This chain uses TRBV7-9 with TRBJ1-1; D is uncertain. CDR3 size: 13 residues. V was shortened by 6 bases and J by 2 bases, with 10 bases between the two germline ends. Per germline, CDR1 SEHNR and CDR2 FQNEAQ (reference sequence). In DNA, the CDR3 is TGTGCCAGCAGTCCAATGCCAAACACTGAAGCTTTCTTT. Its translation is CASSPMPNTEAFF. The full variable domain, completed using reference TRBV7-9 and TRBJ1-1, is DTGVSQNPRHKITKRGQNVTFRCDPISEHNRLYWYRQTLGQGPEFLTYFQNEAQLEKSRLLSDRFSAERPKGSFSTLEIQRTEQGDSAMYLCASSPMPNTEAFFGQGTRLTVV.

This clonotype showed up many times. The chain recombines TRBV27 with TRBJ2-5; TRBD2 agrees at 8 bases. The V and J ends lost 5 bases and 6 bases, in that order; junction bases with no gene match: 11. Germline-derived CDR1 and CDR2 are MNHEY and SMNVEV (reference sequence). The CDR3 is 15 amino acids. The CDR3 sequence is CASSRGPGLEQTQYF. DNA of the CDR3: TGTGCCAGCAGTCGGGGACCGGGACTAGAACAGACCCAGTACTTC.

This clonotype was counted many times. The chain links TRBV4-3 to TRBJ1-6; maybe TRBD1 (5 bases). Germline-derived CDR1 and CDR2 are LGHNA and YSLEER. V was cut by 1 base and J by 6 bases, with 16 bases left in between. The CDR3 sequence is 17 residues long. CDR3 coding DNA: TGCGCCAGCAGCCAAGTATCCGGGGACGGGTTTAATTCACCCCTCCACTTT. It yields the protein CASSQVSGDGFNSPLHF.

Ten or more counts support this clonotype. The chain couples TRBV7-9 to TRBJ2-7; 11 nucleotides agree with TRBD2. There are 15 residues in the CDR3. Germline CDR1 SEHNR, CDR2 FQNEAQ (reference sequence). V lost 3 bases to trimming and J lost 4 bases; unmatched junction nucleotides: 5. The CDR3 bases are TGTGCCAGCAGCTTGGGCCTAGCGGGAGGTTACGAGCAGTACTTC. As protein: CASSLGLAGGYEQYF.

Many counts were recorded for this clonotype. The chain couples TRBV20-1 to TRBJ2-7; 8 bases are a match to TRBD1. CDR1 and CDR2 (germline): DFQATT, SNEGSKA (reference sequence). V lost 5 bases, J lost 3 bases, and 12 bases stayed unmatched. The CDR3 sequence is 15 residues long. The CDR3 region is CSAAQPKGQDYEQYF. CDR3 nucleotide sequence: TGCAGTGCTGCGCAACCTAAGGGACAGGACTACGAGCAGTACTTC.

This clonotype was counted ten times or more. The V gene is TRBV20-1, the J gene TRBJ1-5; a possible D gene is TRBD1 (6 bases). This CDR3 spans 14 amino acids. V was trimmed by 1 base and J by 6 bases, leaving 13 bases between them. Germline lookup yields CDR1 DFQATT and CDR2 SNEGSKA (reference sequence). The chain's CDR3 is CSARVDGGIQPQHF. CDR3 sequence (DNA): TGCAGTGCTAGAGTAGACGGGGGCATTCAGCCCCAGCATTTT.

This clonotype was observed a handful of times. A much larger clonotype is one base distant, so this may be a read error. The chain joins TRBV2 to TRBJ2-7, with D maybe TRBD1 (6 bases). Germline V gene lookup returns CDR1 SNHLY and CDR2 FYNNEI. CDR3 length: 12 residues. CDR3 in DNA: TGTGACGGAAGGGACAACTCCTACGAGCAGTACTTC. Translation: CDGRDNSYEQYF.

The sample holds many counts of this clonotype. The rearrangement uses TRBV27 and TRBJ2-7, with a tentative D call TRBD2 (6 bases). Germline CDR1 reads MNHEY; CDR2 reads SMNVEV (reference sequence). The CDR3 runs 13 residues. Trimming removed 8 bases from V and 2 bases from J, with 13 bases in between. CDR3 protein: CASGKGLPYEQYF. CDR3 coding DNA: TGTGCCAGCGGTAAGGGACTCCCCTACGAGCAGTACTTC.

This clonotype has ten or more counts. The genes are TRBV6-5 and TRBJ1-1; D unresolved. V lost 2 bases and J 5 bases, leaving 6 bases between the germline ends. CDR3 length equals 12 residues. Germline-derived CDR1 and CDR2 are MNHEY and SVGAGI. In DNA form, the CDR3 reads TGTGCCAGCAGTTACAGGGATACTGAAGCTTTCTTT. This translates into CASSYRDTEAFF.

This clonotype occurred many times. The V call is TRBV28, the J call TRBJ1-6; 7 nucleotides agree with TRBD1. Trimming removed 2 bases from V and 9 bases from J; junction bases left unmatched: 7. CDR1 and CDR2 (germline): MDHEN, SYDVKM. This CDR3 comprises 15 residues. CDR3 bases: TGTGCCAGCAGTTTAAGGGGGCAACTGGGTTCACCCCTCCACTTT. Encoded protein: CASSLRGQLGSPLHF.

This clonotype occurred many times. The V call is TRBV7-8, the J call TRBJ1-5; TRBD1 matches at 12 bases. Trimming at V came to 3 bases and at J to 6 bases, leaving 3 bases not matched to a gene. Germline V gene lookup returns CDR1 SGHVS and CDR2 FQNEAQ. CDR3 length equals 15 residues. In DNA form, the CDR3 reads TGTGCCAGCAGCTTGGGGACAGGGGGCATTCAGCCCCAGCATTTT. Translated, it gives CASSLGTGGIQPQHF.